A selection of T cell receptor beta chains follows, all from one sample in a study of neurological immune-mediated disorders. From the 5' RACE reads, TCRdb called clonotypes with MiXCR, one entry per CDR3 protein. The repertoire consists of approximately 82,000 distinct CDR3 sequences, with approximately 14% occurring once and the leading ten covering 6% to 7%. Source material: PBMCs. Source of these receptors: a woman in her fifties or sixties in good health. Both conserved end residues are trimmed from each CDR3.

v_gene,j_gene,CDR3aa
TRBV7-9,TRBJ2-1,ASSLAGFPSEQF
TRBV12-3/TRBV12-4,TRBJ1-2,ASRGIGGGYT
TRBV2,TRBJ2-3,ASSDRSPSVGGRTDTQY
TRBV5-1,TRBJ2-7,ASSLVSGPSYEQY
TRBV20-1,TRBJ1-1,SAPRDRTNTEAF
TRBV20-1,TRBJ2-7,SASGTGSSYEQY
TRBV5-1,TRBJ2-1,ASSSGGSWNEQF
TRBV5-1,TRBJ2-5,ASSLEQAGGAQY
TRBV20-1,TRBJ2-7,SARDNPSGSHEQY
TRBV5-1,TRBJ2-2,ASSLGVDTGELF
TRBV28,TRBJ2-2,ASSPSDRGDTGELF
TRBV30,TRBJ2-1,AWSQHYNEQF
TRBV12-3/TRBV12-4,TRBJ2-6,ASINRQGWDSGANVLT
TRBV21-1,TRBJ1-5,ASSEGGNAYSNHPQH
TRBV20-1,TRBJ2-5,SARDPWFQETQY
TRBV11-2,TRBJ1-3,ASSGRTGGTGNTIY
TRBV7-2,TRBJ1-5,ASIGADWQPQH
TRBV24-1,TRBJ2-2,AKGQGSTGELF
TRBV7-9,TRBJ2-7,ASSLGGRAYEQY
TRBV7-2,TRBJ1-2,ASSWGMAGAYGYT
TRBV10-3,TRBJ1-1,AISSGGSNTEAF
TRBV24-1,TRBJ2-3,ATSEPGTSGRVGGDTQY
TRBV6-5,TRBJ1-1,ASSYGGNTEAF
TRBV5-1,TRBJ1-1,ASSPDSVPGGTEAF
TRBV5-1,TRBJ2-7,ASSLATSSYEQY
TRBV7-9,TRBJ1-6,ASSSDSYNSPLH
TRBV20-1,TRBJ1-5,SASTGGVGGNQPQH
TRBV5-1,TRBJ1-1,ASSPLGQGNTEAF
TRBV5-1,TRBJ2-3,ASGWGTSGADTQY
TRBV5-1,TRBJ2-1,ASSPQIPSTGVNSYNEQF
TRBV5-5,TRBJ2-3,ASSFRDSAPDTQY
TRBV20-1,TRBJ1-1,SAQEGYTEAF
TRBV20-1,TRBJ2-1,SVVPGQASSGRATYNEQF
TRBV11-2,TRBJ2-5,ASSFGVVQETQY
TRBV5-1,TRBJ1-3,ASSEGSGNTIY
TRBV5-1,TRBJ2-2,ASSMDYNTGELF
TRBV24-1,TRBJ1-2,ATSEDGTYGYT
TRBV5-1,TRBJ1-1,ASSMEENTEAF
TRBV30,TRBJ2-2,AWRGGGTGELF
TRBV5-1,TRBJ2-7,ASSLAGGKDPYEQY
TRBV5-1,TRBJ2-1,ASSTAGTSGYNEQF
TRBV3-1,TRBJ1-3,ASSQSSALGNTIY
TRBV5-1,TRBJ2-3,ASSIGQGGNTDTQY
TRBV5-1,TRBJ2-1,ASRRGTSGRLNEQF
TRBV7-2,TRBJ2-2,ASSLVRGELF
TRBV5-1,TRBJ1-1,ASNTGGTGNTEAF
TRBV20-1,TRBJ2-7,SARDWAAYLTYEQY
TRBV27,TRBJ1-4,ASSLLGQGEKLF
TRBV20-1,TRBJ2-4,SAEKRVLAKNIQY
TRBV7-2,TRBJ2-1,ASSYGTSVFQVGNEQF
TRBV7-2,TRBJ1-5,ASSLSNSNQPQH
TRBV10-2,TRBJ1-5,ASALNRGSNNQPQH
TRBV5-1,TRBJ2-7,ASAPGTDTYEQY
TRBV5-6,TRBJ2-1,ASSLSGRGYNEQF
TRBV27,TRBJ2-7,ASSSNRDGFYEQY
TRBV6-2/TRBV6-3,TRBJ2-1,ASSYDGSGGRSYNEQF
TRBV9,TRBJ1-3,ASSALTGAGNTIY
TRBV6-5,TRBJ2-1,ASSMVAGVQEQF
TRBV7-2,TRBJ1-3,ASSSPGQGGDTIY